This entry lists 26 T cell receptor beta chains sequenced from one sample in a study of T cells in Graves' hyperthyroidism and ophthalmopathy. TCR beta CDR3 regions were amplified from RNA transcripts. A set of HTBI primers served as the primers for a first-round RT-PCR of the TCR CDR3. Each CDR3 protein is one row after TCRdb ran MiXCR on the multiplex PCR reads. The data show 500,000 to 800,000 distinct CDR3 sequences, with roughly 15% seen just once and under 15% held by the top ten. Sequencing was performed on blood. The receptors were gathered from a woman in her fifties or sixties with Graves' ophthalmopathy.

This clonotype was found many times. V gene TRBV20-1 combines with J gene TRBJ2-3; D may be TRBD2 (6 bases). The CDR3 has 14 amino acids. Germline V gene sequence: CDR1 DFQATT, CDR2 SNEGSKA (reference sequence). Between the trimmed V and J ends, which lost 3 bases and 4 bases, there was a span of 14 bases. The CDR3 spells CSASAGRSSDTQYF. The CDR3 DNA follows: TGCAGTGCTAGCGCGGGGAGGAGTTCAGATACGCAGTATTTT.

The table lists this clonotype with many counts. V is TRBV6-2 or TRBV6-3 and J is TRBJ1-2; D gene ambiguous. CDR1 is MNHEY and CDR2 is SVGEGT in the germline V gene. The CDR3 length is 14 residues. V dropped 0 bases and J dropped 4 bases, with 9 bases sitting between them. This chain's CDR3 is CASSYSGVRYGYTF. In nucleotides, the CDR3 is TGTGCCAGCAGTTACTCCGGGGTCCGCTATGGCTACACCTTC.

In its sample, this clonotype was seen many times. The chain has TRBV28 and TRBJ2-1, with 7 bases lining up with TRBD2. The CDR3 is 17 residues long. From germline, CDR1 is MDHEN and CDR2 SYDVKM. Trimming took 7 bases from V and 3 from J; bases not matched to a gene: 15. This CDR3 is CASKPGEGLNLYNEQFF. The CDR3 DNA is TGTGCCAGCAAACCTGGGGAGGGATTAAATCTCTACAATGAGCAGTTCTTC.

This clonotype was counted ten times or more. The chain recombines TRBV30 with TRBJ2-1; a possible D gene is TRBD1 (5 bases). CDR3 size: 12 residues. Deletions cut 5 bases from V and 8 bases from J, with 13 bases between. The germline V gene has CDR1 GTSNPN and CDR2 SVGIG (reference sequence). The CDR3 nucleotides are TGTGCCTGGGTTGTTGGGGCGGATGAGCAGTTCTTC. Protein sequence: CAWVVGADEQFF.

In its sample, this clonotype was seen many times. The chain uses TRBV29-1 and TRBJ2-1, with 7 positions matching TRBD1. The CDR3 contains 14 residues. Germline V gene sequence: CDR1 SQVTM, CDR2 ANQGSEA. Germline trimming cut 4 bases from V and 4 bases from J; bases unmatched to any gene: 7. CDR3 bases: TGCAGCGTTGCTGGGACAGCCTCTTACAATGAGCAGTTCTTC. This translates into CSVAGTASYNEQFF.

V and J are TRBV27 and TRBJ1-2; 8 nucleotides agree with TRBD1. Germline lookup yields CDR1 MNHEY and CDR2 SMNVEV (reference sequence). This CDR3 region has 16 residues. V trimming: 5 bases; J trimming: 4 bases; junction bases outside the gene matches: 12. The CDR3 DNA follows: TGTGCCAGCAGTCCCTCTGCCAGGGGGCTTATCTATGGCTACACCTTC. Protein sequence: CASSPSARGLIYGYTF.

The table lists this clonotype with a few counts. The genes are TRBV7-9 and TRBJ2-5; a possible D gene is TRBD2 (6 bases). CDR1 and CDR2 from the germline V gene are SEHNR and FQNEAQ (reference sequence). The CDR3 is 14 residues long. V was trimmed by 5 bases and J by 2 bases, leaving 12 bases between them. CDR3 nucleotides: TGTGCCAGCAGCCAGCCGGGAGCACAAGAGACCCAGTACTTC. Translated: CASSQPGAQETQYF.

The chain joins TRBV28 to TRBJ1-5; D unclear. The CDR3 totals 15 residues. Looked up from germline, CDR1 is MDHEN and CDR2 is SYDVKM. V shed 8 bases and J shed 5 bases, with 19 bases lying between them. The CDR3 bases are TGTGCCAGCTTTACCCCCGGCAGTACCGATCAGCCCCAGCATTTT. Translated, it gives CASFTPGSTDQPQHF. Together with reference TRBV28 and TRBJ1-5, the CDR3 gives the full variable domain: DVKVTQSSRYLVKRTGEKVFLECVQDMDHENMFWYRQDPGLGLRLIYFSYDVKMKEKGDIPEGYSVSREKKERFSLILESASTNQTSMYLCASFTPGSTDQPQHFGDGTRLSIL.

This clonotype was detected ten times or more. The chain uses TRBV11-3 and TRBJ2-2; TRBD2 matches 13 bases. This CDR3 has 15 residues. Germline-derived CDR1 and CDR2 are SGHNT and YENEEA. Trimming took 7 bases from V and 6 from J; bases not matched to a gene: 5. The CDR3 DNA reads TGTGCCAGCACTCCACTAGCGGGAGGGGCCGGGGAGCTGTTTTTT. Amino acid sequence: CASTPLAGGAGELFF.

This clonotype has a count of ten or more. This chain uses TRBV27 with TRBJ2-1, with 11 bases lining up with TRBD2. J was trimmed by 3 bases and V by 5 bases; bases with no gene match: 9. This CDR3 comprises 17 residues. Germline assignment: CDR1 MNHEY and CDR2 SMNVEV (reference sequence). The CDR3 protein is CASSPRPGLADYNEQFF. The CDR3 bases are TGTGCCAGCAGTCCGCGTCCGGGACTAGCGGACTACAATGAGCAGTTCTTC.

This chain links TRBV2 with TRBJ2-7, with 9 nucleotides matching TRBD1. The germline gives CDR1 SNHLY, CDR2 FYNNEI. The CDR3 extends over 15 amino acids. After removal of 2 bases from V and 9 bases from J, the junction contained 11 bases not matched to a gene. The CDR3 loop is CASSELGQGIVGQYF. The CDR3, as DNA: TGTGCCAGCAGTGAATTGGGACAGGGTATAGTAGGGCAGTACTTC.

In its sample, this clonotype was seen a few times. The rearrangement links TRBV12-3 or TRBV12-4 to TRBJ1-6, with TRBD1 matching 7 bases. The CDR3 has 15 residues. Trimming cost V 5 bases and J 3 bases; bases outside gene matches: 4. The CDR3 sequence is CASSGDRNYNSPLHF. For the CDR3, the DNA is TGTGCCAGCAGTGGGGACAGAAACTATAATTCACCCCTCCACTTT.

This clonotype came up many times. The V call is TRBV28, the J call TRBJ2-1; 12 bases are shared with TRBD2. V shed 5 bases, J shed 7 bases, and the junction held 9 bases outside the gene matches. Germline V gene lookup returns CDR1 MDHEN and CDR2 SYDVKM. This CDR3 is 16 amino acids long. The CDR3 reads CASSPPLAGGRNEQFF. In DNA form, the CDR3 reads TGTGCCAGCAGTCCTCCGCTAGCGGGAGGGCGGAATGAGCAGTTCTTC.

The J gene is TRBJ2-1, the V gene TRBV5-8; 10 nucleotides align to TRBD2. The CDR3 runs to 15 residues. Germline V lookup: CDR1 SGHTS, CDR2 YDEGEE. V lost 1 base to trimming and J lost 10 bases; unmatched junction nucleotides: 8. The CDR3 sequence: CASSLQAGGSWEQFF. The CDR3 DNA sequence: TGTGCCAGCAGCTTGCAAGCGGGAGGGTCGTGGGAGCAGTTCTTC.

This clonotype was detected ten times or more. This sequence joins TRBV20-1 and TRBJ2-7, with TRBD1 matching 11 bases. After removal of 3 bases from V and 3 bases from J, the junction contained 4 bases not matched to a gene. This CDR3 has 14 residues. CDR1 and CDR2 (germline): DFQATT, SNEGSKA (reference sequence). The CDR3 region has the DNA TGCAGTGCTAGTTCCGGGACAGGGGGCTACGAGCAGTACTTC. The encoded protein is CSASSGTGGYEQYF.

This clonotype was detected ten times or more. The chain employs TRBV12-3 or TRBV12-4 and TRBJ2-4; possible D gene TRBD1, 6 bases. The CDR3 extends over 14 amino acids. Deletions cut 7 bases from V and 7 bases from J, with 17 bases between. The CDR3 here is CASISDSSPNIQYF. CDR3 DNA sequence: TGTGCCAGCATTTCGGACAGTTCGCCCAACATTCAGTACTTC.

This clonotype was counted many times. V gene TRBV20-1 combines with J gene TRBJ1-5; tentative D call: TRBD1 (5 bases). This CDR3 contains 15 residues. Germline V gene lookup returns CDR1 DFQATT and CDR2 SNEGSKA (reference sequence). V was cut by 0 bases and J by 2 bases, with 11 bases left in between. The CDR3 protein is CSARDEGMGNQPQHF. CDR3 nucleotides: TGCAGTGCTAGAGATGAGGGGATGGGCAATCAGCCCCAGCATTTT.

This clonotype was found many times. The chain carries TRBV20-1 and TRBJ2-1, with 8 bases that match TRBD2. The CDR3 covers 14 residues. The J segment lost 4 bases and the V segment lost 5 bases, leaving 7 bases of the junction unmatched. Germline V CDR1 and CDR2: DFQATT, SNEGSKA (reference sequence). CDR3 region: CSALALAVYNEQFF. The CDR3 nucleotides are TGCAGTGCTCTAGCACTAGCGGTATACAATGAGCAGTTCTTC.

This clonotype was picked up many times. V and J are TRBV29-1 and TRBJ2-3; D perhaps matches TRBD2 (6 bases). CDR1 and CDR2 from the germline V gene are SQVTM and ANQGSEA. V was trimmed by 7 bases and J by 2 bases, leaving 13 bases between them. The CDR3 is 13 amino acids. CDR3 nucleotides: TGCAGCGGGAATAGCGGAGACACAGATACGCAGTATTTT. Its translation: CSGNSGDTDTQYF.

This clonotype was observed many times. V is TRBV11-2 and J is TRBJ2-3, with 12 nucleotides matching TRBD2. CDR1 SGHAT and CDR2 FQNNGV come from the germline V gene. The CDR3 is made up of 17 amino acids. After removal of 0 bases from V and 5 bases from J, the junction contained 6 bases not matched to a gene. CDR3 DNA: TGTGCCAGCAGCTTAGATAGACTAGCGGGAGATCAAGATACGCAGTATTTT. This sequence encodes CASSLDRLAGDQDTQYF.

This clonotype occurred a few times. The chain has TRBV6-1 and TRBJ2-2, with 10 bases matching TRBD2. Germline V lookup: CDR1 MNHNS, CDR2 SASEGT. CDR3 size: 17 residues. The V gene end was trimmed by 6 bases and the J gene end by 4 bases; junction bases not matched to a gene: 11. The CDR3 loop reads CASRLTSGVSGTGELFF. In DNA, the CDR3 is TGTGCCAGCAGACTTACTAGCGGGGTTAGTGGCACCGGGGAGCTGTTTTTT.

This clonotype came up many times. This rearrangement joins TRBV28 to TRBJ2-7, with D hard to call. There are 15 residues in the CDR3. V lost 2 bases to trimming and J lost 3 bases, with 14 bases between them. Germline V gene lookup returns CDR1 MDHEN and CDR2 SYDVKM. The CDR3 protein is CASSLGQDQRYEQYF. The CDR3 DNA sequence: TGTGCCAGCAGTTTAGGTCAGGACCAACGCTACGAGCAGTACTTC.

This clonotype was detected many times. The chain couples TRBV7-2 to TRBJ2-7, with no clear D. V lost 1 base and J lost 1, with 14 bases in between. This CDR3 region has 16 residues. Germline V gene sequence: CDR1 SGHTA, CDR2 FQGNSA. CDR3 in DNA: TGTGCCAGCAGCTTAGTTATTTTAACCAAATCCTACGAGCAGTACTTC. Amino acids: CASSLVILTKSYEQYF.

This clonotype occurred a few times. The chain links TRBV14 to TRBJ2-1, with 10 bases matching TRBD2. Germline loops: CDR1 SGHDN, CDR2 FVKESK. CDR3 length: 21 residues. J lost 2 bases, V lost 2 bases, and 18 bases had no gene match. In DNA form, the CDR3 reads TGTGCCAGCAGCCAATCCCGGTGGGGAAGCGGGAGGGCCGGGGCCTACAATGAGCAGTTCTTC. Protein: CASSQSRWGSGRAGAYNEQFF.

The rearrangement uses TRBV4-3 and TRBJ2-1; 8 bases agree with TRBD2. CDR1 and CDR2 (germline): LGHNA, YSLEER. J was trimmed by 3 bases and V by 0 bases; bases with no gene match: 7. The CDR3 length is 17 residues. CDR3 sequence (DNA): TGCGCCAGCAGCCAAGATCTCCCTAGCGGGCACTACAATGAGCAGTTCTTC. Amino acids: CASSQDLPSGHYNEQFF.

The chain carries TRBV2 and TRBJ2-6, with D tentatively TRBD1 or TRBD2 (5 bases each). Germline V gene data show CDR1 as SNHLY and CDR2 as FYNNEI. V was clipped by 6 bases and J by 0 bases, with 18 bases between them. This CDR3 region has 18 residues. The chain's CDR3 is CASRGPGRIRSGANVLTF. CDR3 sequence (DNA): TGTGCCAGCAGGGGACCGGGACGCATTCGCTCTGGGGCCAACGTCCTGACTTTC.